This T cell receptor (beta chain) originates from a study of spatial heterogeneity in lung cancer. Across the study: Those follow-up PBMC samples that were available underwent sequencing, at a median interval of approximately 2 years following resection.

The CDR3 totals 14 residues. Deletions cut 6 bases from V and 0 bases from J, with 9 bases between. Individually, TCR cDNA molecules were each labelled with a unique molecular identifier. MiXCR, applied by TCRdb to the 5' RACE reads, yields one record per CDR3 protein. The profile shows just under 45,000 distinct CDR3 sequences, approximately 22% of them singletons. Time point defined: blood at routine non-recurrence follow-up after resection. The chain employs TRBV12-3 or TRBV12-4 and TRBJ1-3; possible D gene TRBD1, 6 bases. The material sequenced was PBMCs, taken at follow-up. The origin of this receptor is a female donor with early-stage non-small cell lung cancer. This chain's CDR3 is CASSYRDSGNTIYF. The CDR3 coding sequence is TGTGCCAGCAGCTACAGGGACTCTGGAAACACCATATATTTT.